These 12 T cell receptor beta chains share one sample of origin, sequenced in a study of vaccination effects on CD4 cells after COVID-19. ViraFEST used viral peptide pools to expand antigen-specific CD4+ T cells before sequencing. Upon completion of 10 to 11 days in culture, CD4+ T cells were isolated. Absence of prior SARS-CoV-2 infection characterized the vaccine recipients, who showed negative nucleocapsid antibodies. TCRdb's table, derived via immunoSEQ multiplex PCR, lists solely in-frame clones and lacks some. The repertoire holds tens of thousands of clones, with approximately 72% as singletons. Their specific antigens are unknown. The starting material was CD4+ T cells from PBMCs cultured with HCoV-NL63 spike peptides, obtained before COVID-19 vaccination. Receptors were obtained from a human donor who received a COVID-19 vaccine.

This clone is judged medium-sized. This chain uses TRBV7-6 with TRBJ2-1; 8 bases map to TRBD2. This CDR3 is built from 16 residues. Germline V gene data show CDR1 as SGHVS and CDR2 as FNYEAQ. Trimming cost V 0 bases and J 7 bases; bases outside gene matches: 8. In DNA, the CDR3 is TGTGCCAGCAGCTTAGCAGGACGGGAGGGCCGGAATGAGCAGTTCTTC. It translates to CASSLAGREGRNEQFF.

V gene TRBV10-1 combines with J gene TRBJ1-4; no firm D call. The germline V gene has CDR1 WNHNN and CDR2 SYGVQD (reference sequence). The CDR3 consists of 13 residues. Trimming stripped 4 bases from V and 8 bases from J, with 11 bases between. The CDR3 reads CASSVSGAEKLFF. As DNA, the CDR3 is TGCGCCAGCAGTGTTTCGGGAGCGGAAAAACTGTTTTTT.

The chain joins TRBV11-2 to TRBJ2-2, with 12 positions matching TRBD2. Germline V gene sequence: CDR1 SGHAT, CDR2 FQNNGV. Trimming removed 1 base from V and 4 bases from J; junction bases left unmatched: 10. The CDR3 consists of 19 residues. The CDR3 protein is CASSLVWTSGEVVTGELFF. CDR3 DNA sequence: TGTGCCAGCAGCTTAGTGTGGACTAGCGGGGAGGTTGTCACCGGGGAGCTGTTTTTT.

The V and J genes are TRBV3-1 (or the pseudogene TRBV3-2) and TRBJ2-3; 10 bases match TRBD2. The V gene end was trimmed by 3 bases and the J gene end by 5 bases; junction bases not matched to a gene: 8. There are 16 residues in the CDR3. From germline, CDR1 is LGHDT and CDR2 YNNKEL (reference sequence). CDR3 sequence: CASSHLSGGALDTQYF. CDR3 in DNA: TGTGCCAGCAGCCATTTAAGCGGGGGGGCGTTAGATACGCAGTATTTT.

The CDR3 protein is CASSLQGTAEAFF. DNA of the CDR3: TGTGCCAGCAGTCTACAGGGGACCGCTGAAGCTTTCTTT. The chain joins TRBV6-6 to TRBJ1-1; 7 bases fit TRBD1. Per the germline V gene, CDR1 is MNHNY and CDR2 is SVGAGI (reference sequence). The CDR3 runs to 13 residues. V shed 5 bases and J 6 bases; nucleotides not matched to a gene: 6.

The genes are TRBV6-6 and TRBJ2-3, with D maybe TRBD1 (5 bases). CDR1 MNHNY and CDR2 SVGAGI come from the germline V gene (reference sequence). V was clipped by 6 bases and J by 5 bases, with 9 bases between them. The CDR3 sequence is 12 residues long. The CDR3 loop reads CASRGRGDTQYF. Written as DNA, the CDR3 is TGTGCCAGCAGGGGGCGCGGAGATACGCAGTATTTT.

The V gene is TRBV5-4, the J gene TRBJ2-7; D may be TRBD1 (6 bases). CDR3 length equals 15 residues. In germline, CDR1 is SGHNT, CDR2 YYREEE (reference sequence). V gave up 2 bases and J gave up 3 bases, with 15 bases separating them. The CDR3 loop is CASSFTTGRNYEQYF. Here the CDR3 DNA reads TGTGCCAGCAGCTTCACCACAGGGAGAAACTACGAGCAGTACTTC.

The chain links TRBV12-3 or TRBV12-4 to TRBJ2-3, with a possible D match to TRBD1 (5 bases). The ends were cut back, 5 bases at V and 5 bases at J, with 8 bases in the middle. The CDR3 length is 12 residues. The CDR3 reads CASSPGRDTQYF. Written as DNA, the CDR3 is TGTGCCAGCAGTCCAGGGCGAGATACGCAGTATTTT.

The gene calls are TRBV3-1 (or the pseudogene TRBV3-2) and TRBJ2-3; D gene ambiguous. The CDR3 is made up of 14 amino acids. Trimming stripped 4 bases from V and 2 bases from J, with 10 bases between. CDR1 and CDR2 (germline): LGHDT, YNNKEL (reference sequence). The DNA for the CDR3 is TGTGCCAGCAGCCTGCGGAGCAACACAGATACGCAGTATTTT. It translates to CASSLRSNTDTQYF.

This clone was counted between two and nine times. The chain has TRBV6-6 and TRBJ2-2; D is uncertain. In germline, CDR1 is MNHNY, CDR2 SVGAGI (reference sequence). This CDR3 is 12 amino acids long. V shed 4 bases and J shed 9 bases, with 9 bases lying between them. CDR3 nucleotide sequence: TGTGCCAGCAGTTTACCGCTAAGGGAGCTGTTTTTT. Its translation is CASSLPLRELFF.

The chain has TRBV14 and TRBJ2-7; D may be TRBD1 (6 bases). V lost 4 bases to trimming and J lost 0 bases, with 13 bases between them. Germline CDR1 reads SGHDN; CDR2 reads FVKESK. The CDR3 contains 15 residues. The CDR3 DNA sequence: TGTGCCAGCAGCCCCAGGGGCACAATCTCCTACGAGCAGTACTTC. Its protein product is CASSPRGTISYEQYF.

Only a few counts were recorded for this clone. The CDR3 sequence is CASSLASGSLTGELFF. Written as DNA, the CDR3 is TGCGCCAGCAGCTTGGCTAGCGGGAGTCTCACCGGGGAGCTGTTTTTT. The chain combines TRBV5-1 with TRBJ2-2; TRBD2 matches 10 bases. The CDR3 consists of 16 residues. Germline V CDR1 and CDR2: SGHRS, YFSETQ. Germline trimming cut 0 bases from V and 4 bases from J; bases unmatched to any gene: 3.